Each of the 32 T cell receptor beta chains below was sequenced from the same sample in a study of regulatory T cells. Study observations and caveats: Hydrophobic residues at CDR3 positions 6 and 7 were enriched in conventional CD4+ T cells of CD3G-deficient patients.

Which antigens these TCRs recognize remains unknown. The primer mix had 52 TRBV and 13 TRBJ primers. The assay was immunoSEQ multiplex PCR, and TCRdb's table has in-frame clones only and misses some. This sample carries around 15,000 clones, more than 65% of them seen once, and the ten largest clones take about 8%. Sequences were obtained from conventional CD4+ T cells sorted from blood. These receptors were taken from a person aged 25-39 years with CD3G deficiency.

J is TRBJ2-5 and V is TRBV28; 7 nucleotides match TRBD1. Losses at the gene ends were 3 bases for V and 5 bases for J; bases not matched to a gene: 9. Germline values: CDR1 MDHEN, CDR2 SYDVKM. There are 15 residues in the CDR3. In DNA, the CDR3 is TGTGCCAGCAGTTTCTATAGAGGGGGCGGGGAGACCCAGTACTTC. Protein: CASSFYRGGGETQYF.

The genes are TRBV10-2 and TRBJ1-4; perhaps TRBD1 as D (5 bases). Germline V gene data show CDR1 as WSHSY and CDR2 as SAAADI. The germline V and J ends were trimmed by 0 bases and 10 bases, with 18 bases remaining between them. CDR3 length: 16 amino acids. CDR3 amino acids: CASSESREGSKGKLFF. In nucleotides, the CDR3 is TGCGCCAGCAGTGAGTCAAGGGAGGGGTCCAAGGGAAAACTGTTTTTT.

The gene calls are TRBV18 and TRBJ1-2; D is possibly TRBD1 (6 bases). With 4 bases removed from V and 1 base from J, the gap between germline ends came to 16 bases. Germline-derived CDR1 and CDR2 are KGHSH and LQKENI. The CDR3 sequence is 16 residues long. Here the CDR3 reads CASSRGTKDSNYGYTF. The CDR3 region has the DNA TGTGCCAGCTCACGGGGGACTAAGGACAGTAACTATGGCTACACCTTC. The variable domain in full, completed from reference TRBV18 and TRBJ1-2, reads NAGVMQNPRHLVRRRGQEARLRCSPMKGHSHVYWYRQLPEEGLKFMVYLQKENIIDESGMPKERFSAEFPKEGPSILRIQQVVRGDSAAYFCASSRGTKDSNYGYTFGSGTRLTVV.

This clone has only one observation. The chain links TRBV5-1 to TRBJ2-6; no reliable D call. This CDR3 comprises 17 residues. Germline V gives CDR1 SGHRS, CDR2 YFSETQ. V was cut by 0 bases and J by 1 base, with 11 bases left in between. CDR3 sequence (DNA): TGCGCCAGCAGCTTGGATGGAGTGAGATCTGGGGCCAACGTCCTGACTTTC. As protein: CASSLDGVRSGANVLTF.

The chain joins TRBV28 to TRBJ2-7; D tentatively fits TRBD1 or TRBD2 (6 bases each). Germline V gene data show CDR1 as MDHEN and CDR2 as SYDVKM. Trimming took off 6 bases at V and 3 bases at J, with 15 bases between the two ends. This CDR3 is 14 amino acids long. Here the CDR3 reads CASRKGGVIYEQYF. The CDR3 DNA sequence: TGTGCCAGCAGAAAGGGGGGAGTAATCTACGAGCAGTACTTC. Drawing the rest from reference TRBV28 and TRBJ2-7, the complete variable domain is DVKVTQSSRYLVKRTGEKVFLECVQDMDHENMFWYRQDPGLGLRLIYFSYDVKMKEKGDIPEGYSVSREKKERFSLILESASTNQTSMYLCASRKGGVIYEQYFGPGTRLTVT.

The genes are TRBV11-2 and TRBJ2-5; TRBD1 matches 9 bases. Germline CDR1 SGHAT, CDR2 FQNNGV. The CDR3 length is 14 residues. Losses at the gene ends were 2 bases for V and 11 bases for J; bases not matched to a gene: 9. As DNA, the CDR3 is TGTGCCAGCAGCTTAATAGATTGGACAGGGGAGCAGTACTTC. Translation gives CASSLIDWTGEQYF.

CDR3 bases: TGTGCCAGCAAAAAGGGGGGGACTTTCTCCTACGAGCAGTACTTC. This gives the protein CASKKGGTFSYEQYF. The chain carries TRBV6-1 and TRBJ2-7; D is possibly TRBD2 (7 bases). V shed 7 bases and J shed 0 bases, with 16 bases lying between them. This CDR3 has 15 residues. Germline V gene lookup returns CDR1 MNHNS and CDR2 SASEGT.

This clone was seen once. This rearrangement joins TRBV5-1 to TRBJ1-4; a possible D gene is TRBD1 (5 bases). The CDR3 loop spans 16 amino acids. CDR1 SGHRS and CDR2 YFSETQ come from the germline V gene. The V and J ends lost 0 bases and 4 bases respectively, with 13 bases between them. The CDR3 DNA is TGCGCCAGCAGCTTGGGTCAGGGAAGCCTTAATGAAAAACTGTTTTTT. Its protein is CASSLGQGSLNEKLFF.

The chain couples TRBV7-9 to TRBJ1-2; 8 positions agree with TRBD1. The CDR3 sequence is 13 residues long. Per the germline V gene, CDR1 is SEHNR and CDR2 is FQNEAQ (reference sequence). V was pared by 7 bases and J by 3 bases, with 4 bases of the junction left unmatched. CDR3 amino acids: CASKGQGDYGYTF. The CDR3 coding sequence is TGTGCCAGCAAAGGACAGGGTGACTATGGCTACACCTTC.

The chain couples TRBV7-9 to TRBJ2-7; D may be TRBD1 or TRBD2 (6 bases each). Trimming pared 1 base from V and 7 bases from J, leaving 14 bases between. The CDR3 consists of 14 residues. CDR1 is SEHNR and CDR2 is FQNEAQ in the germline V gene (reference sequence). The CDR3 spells CASSLGPGAGEQYF. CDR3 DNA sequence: TGTGCCAGCAGCTTAGGTCCGGGGGCGGGTGAGCAGTACTTC.

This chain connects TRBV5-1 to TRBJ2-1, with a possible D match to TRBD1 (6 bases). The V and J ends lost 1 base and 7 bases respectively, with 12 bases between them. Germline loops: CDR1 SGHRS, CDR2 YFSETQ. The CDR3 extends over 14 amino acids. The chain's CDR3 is CASSLNQGSNEQFF. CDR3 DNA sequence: TGCGCCAGCAGCTTGAACCAGGGGAGTAATGAGCAGTTCTTC.

The CDR3, as DNA: TGTGCCAGCAGCCCATCCTGGGGTGAGCAGTTCTTC. Residues: CASSPSWGEQFF. V gene TRBV5-6 combines with J gene TRBJ2-1; D is unresolved. Germline V CDR1 and CDR2: SGHDT, YYEEEE. The CDR3 covers 12 residues. V was trimmed by 4 bases and J by 9 bases, leaving 11 bases between them. Together with reference TRBV5-6 and TRBJ2-1, the CDR3 gives the full variable domain: DAGVTQSPTHLIKTRGQQVTLRCSPKSGHDTVSWYQQALGQGPQFIFQYYEEEERQRGNFPDRFSGHQFPNYSSELNVNALLLGDSALYLCASSPSWGEQFFGPGTRLTVL.

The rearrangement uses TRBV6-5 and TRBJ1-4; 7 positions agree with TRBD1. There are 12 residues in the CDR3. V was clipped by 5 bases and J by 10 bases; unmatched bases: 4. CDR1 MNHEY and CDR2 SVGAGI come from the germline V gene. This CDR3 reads CASSDRAGKLFF. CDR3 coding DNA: TGTGCCAGCAGTGACAGGGCTGGAAAACTGTTTTTT.

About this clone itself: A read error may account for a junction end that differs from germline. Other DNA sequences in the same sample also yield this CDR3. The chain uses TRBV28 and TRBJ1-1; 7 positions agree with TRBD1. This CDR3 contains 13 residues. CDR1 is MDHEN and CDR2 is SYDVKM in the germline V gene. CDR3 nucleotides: TGTGCTAGCAGTCAGGGGGGTCGGACTGAAGCTTTCTTT. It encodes CASSQGGRTEAFF.

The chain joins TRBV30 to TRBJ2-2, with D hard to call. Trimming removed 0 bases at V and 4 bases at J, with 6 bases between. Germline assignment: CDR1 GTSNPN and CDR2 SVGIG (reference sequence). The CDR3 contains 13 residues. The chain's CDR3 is CAWSVQSTGELFF. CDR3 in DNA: TGTGCCTGGAGTGTACAAAGCACCGGGGAGCTGTTTTTT.

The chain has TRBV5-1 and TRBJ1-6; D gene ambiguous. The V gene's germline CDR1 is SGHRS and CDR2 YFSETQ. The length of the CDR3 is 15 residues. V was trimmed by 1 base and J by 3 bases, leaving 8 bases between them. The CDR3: CASSLMSVYNSPLHF. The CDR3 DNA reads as TGCGCCAGCAGCTTGATGAGCGTCTATAATTCACCCCTCCACTTT.

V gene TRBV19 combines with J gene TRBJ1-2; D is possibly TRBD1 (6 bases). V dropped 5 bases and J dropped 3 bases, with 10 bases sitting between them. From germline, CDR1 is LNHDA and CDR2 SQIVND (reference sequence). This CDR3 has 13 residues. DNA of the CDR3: TGTGCCAGTAGTGATGACAGGCACTATGGCTACACCTTC. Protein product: CASSDDRHYGYTF.

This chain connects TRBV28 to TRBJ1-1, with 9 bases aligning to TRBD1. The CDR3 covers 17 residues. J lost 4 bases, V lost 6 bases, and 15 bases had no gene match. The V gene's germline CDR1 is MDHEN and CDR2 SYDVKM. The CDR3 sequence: CASSGTGTLMRSTEAFF. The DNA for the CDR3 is TGTGCCAGCAGCGGGACAGGGACTCTCATGAGGTCCACTGAAGCTTTCTTT.

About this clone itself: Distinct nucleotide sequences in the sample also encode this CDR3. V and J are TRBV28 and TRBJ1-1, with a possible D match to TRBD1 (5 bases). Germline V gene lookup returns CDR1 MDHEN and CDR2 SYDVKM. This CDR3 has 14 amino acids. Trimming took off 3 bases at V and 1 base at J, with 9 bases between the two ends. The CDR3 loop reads CASSLGQRNTEAFF. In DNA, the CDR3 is TGTGCCAGCAGTTTGGGGCAGCGGAACACTGAAGCTTTCTTT.

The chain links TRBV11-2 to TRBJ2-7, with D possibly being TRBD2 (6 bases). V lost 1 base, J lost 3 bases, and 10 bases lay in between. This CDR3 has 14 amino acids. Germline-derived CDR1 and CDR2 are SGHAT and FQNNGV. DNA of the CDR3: TGTGCCAGCAGCTTAGGCCCCGGGGGCTACGAGCAGTACTTC. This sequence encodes CASSLGPGGYEQYF.

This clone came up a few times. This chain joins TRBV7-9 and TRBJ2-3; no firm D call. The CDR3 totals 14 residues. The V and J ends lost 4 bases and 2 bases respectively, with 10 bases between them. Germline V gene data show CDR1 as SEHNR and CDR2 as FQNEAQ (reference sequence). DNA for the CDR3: TGTGCCAGCAGCTCCTCGGTGATCACAGATACGCAGTATTTT. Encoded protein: CASSSSVITDTQYF.

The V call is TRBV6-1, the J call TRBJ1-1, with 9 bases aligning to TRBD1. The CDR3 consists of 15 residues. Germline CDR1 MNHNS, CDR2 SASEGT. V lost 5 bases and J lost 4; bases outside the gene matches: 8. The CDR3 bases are TGTGCCAGCAGTAAACGGACAGGGGAGGGCACTGAAGCTTTCTTT. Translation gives CASSKRTGEGTEAFF.

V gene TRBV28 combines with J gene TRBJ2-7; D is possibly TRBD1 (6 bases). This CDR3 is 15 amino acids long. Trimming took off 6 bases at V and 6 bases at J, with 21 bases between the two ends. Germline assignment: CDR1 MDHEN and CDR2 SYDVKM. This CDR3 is CASSPRRDIPREQYF. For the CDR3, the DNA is TGTGCCAGCAGCCCCCGACGGGACATCCCTCGCGAGCAGTACTTC.

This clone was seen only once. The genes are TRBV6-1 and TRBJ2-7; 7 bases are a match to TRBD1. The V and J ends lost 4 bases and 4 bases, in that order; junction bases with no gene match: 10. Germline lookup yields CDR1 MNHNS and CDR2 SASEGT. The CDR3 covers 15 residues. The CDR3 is CASSGNRGRAYEQYF. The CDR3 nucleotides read TGTGCCAGCAGTGGCAACAGGGGCCGCGCTTACGAGCAGTACTTC.

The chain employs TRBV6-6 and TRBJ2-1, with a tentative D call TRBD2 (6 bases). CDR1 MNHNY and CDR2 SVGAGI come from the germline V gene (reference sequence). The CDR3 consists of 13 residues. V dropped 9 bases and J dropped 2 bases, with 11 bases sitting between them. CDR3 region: CASERAPYNEQFF. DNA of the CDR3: TGTGCCAGTGAGCGGGCACCCTACAATGAGCAGTTCTTC.

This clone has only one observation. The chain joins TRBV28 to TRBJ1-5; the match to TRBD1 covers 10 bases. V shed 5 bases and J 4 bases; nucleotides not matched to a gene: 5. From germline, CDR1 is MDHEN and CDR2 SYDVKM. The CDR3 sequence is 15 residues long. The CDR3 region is CASSPGQGINQPQHF. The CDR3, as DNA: TGTGCCAGCAGTCCGGGACAGGGGATAAATCAGCCCCAGCATTTT.

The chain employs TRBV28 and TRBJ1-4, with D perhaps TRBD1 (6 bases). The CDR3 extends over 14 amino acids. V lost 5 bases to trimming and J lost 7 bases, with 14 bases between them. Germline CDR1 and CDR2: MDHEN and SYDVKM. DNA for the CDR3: TGTGCCAGCAGTGTTCGGGGGGGCGGTGAAAAACTGTTTTTT. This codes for CASSVRGGGEKLFF.

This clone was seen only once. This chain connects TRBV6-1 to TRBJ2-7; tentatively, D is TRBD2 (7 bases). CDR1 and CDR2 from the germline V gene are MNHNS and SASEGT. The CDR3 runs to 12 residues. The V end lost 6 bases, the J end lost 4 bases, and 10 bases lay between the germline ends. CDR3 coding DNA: TGTGCCAGCAGGGGGGGGCCTTACGAGCAGTACTTC. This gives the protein CASRGGPYEQYF.

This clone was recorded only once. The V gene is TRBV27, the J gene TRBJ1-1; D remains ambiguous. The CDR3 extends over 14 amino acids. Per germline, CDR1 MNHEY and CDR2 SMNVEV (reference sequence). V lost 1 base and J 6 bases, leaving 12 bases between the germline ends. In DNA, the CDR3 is TGTGCCAGCAGTTTATTGAAGGGCGGTTCTGAAGCTTTCTTT. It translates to CASSLLKGGSEAFF.

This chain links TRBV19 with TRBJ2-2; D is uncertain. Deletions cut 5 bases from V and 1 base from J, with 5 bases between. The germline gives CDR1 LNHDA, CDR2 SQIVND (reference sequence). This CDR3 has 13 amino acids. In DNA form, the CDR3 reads TGTGCCAGTAGTTCCCTGAACACCGGGGAGCTGTTTTTT. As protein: CASSSLNTGELFF.

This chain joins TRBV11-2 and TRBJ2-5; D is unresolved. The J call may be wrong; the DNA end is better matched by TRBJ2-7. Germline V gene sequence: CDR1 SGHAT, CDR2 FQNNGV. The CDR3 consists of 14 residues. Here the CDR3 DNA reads TGTGCCAGCAGCTTAGGGGCAGGTCCCTACGAGCAGTACTTC. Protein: CASSLGAGPYEQYF.

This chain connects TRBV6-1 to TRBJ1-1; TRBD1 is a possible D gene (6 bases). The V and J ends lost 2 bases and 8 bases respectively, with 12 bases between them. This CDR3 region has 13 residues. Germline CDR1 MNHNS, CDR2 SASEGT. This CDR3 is CASSESYRAEAFF. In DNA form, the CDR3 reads TGTGCCAGCAGTGAATCGTACAGGGCCGAAGCTTTCTTT.